One sample yielded the 14 T cell receptor beta chains listed below, sequenced in a study of cytomegalovirus exposure and HLA in healthy donors (dated by TCRdb to the late 2010s). Receptor amplification or capture employed the immunoSEQ multiplex PCR assay. For the multiplex PCR, a mixture combining 60 forward primers for TCR Vbeta segments and 13 reverse primers for TCR Jbeta segments was used. TCRdb took this table from immuneACCESS and kept in-frame rearrangements with V and J called. Such tables lack part of the clones; where checked against another copy, unresolved V genes explain under half of the gap, and the rest is unexplained. In this sample the table shows tens of thousands of clones, 80% to 90% of which occur a single time. About 3.5% of the sample rests with the top ten. Sequencing was done on a sample of PBMCs. The receptors were sampled from a woman aged 18-35 years in good health and CMV-seronegative.

By share of the sample, this clone is medium-sized (0.01 to 0.1%). V and J are TRBV13 and TRBJ1-2, with a tentative D call TRBD1 (5 bases). Germline-derived CDR1 and CDR2 are PRHDT and FYEKMQ (reference sequence). This CDR3 comprises 14 residues. The V and J ends lost 0 bases and 6 bases respectively, with 11 bases between them. In DNA, the CDR3 is TGTGCCAGCAGCTTAGGCCTGGGACTAGATGGCTACACCTTC. Its translation is CASSLGLGLDGYTF.

The CDR3 loop reads CASSGSGGAADTQYF. In DNA form, the CDR3 reads TGTGCCAGCAGTGGCAGCGGGGGCGCGGCAGATACGCAGTATTTT. The chain combines TRBV6-4 with TRBJ2-3, with 8 bases fitting TRBD2. CDR1 is MRHNA, CDR2 SNTAGT, per germline. V shed 4 bases and J 4 bases; nucleotides not matched to a gene: 7. The CDR3 totals 15 residues.

V and J are TRBV6-1 and TRBJ1-1, with TRBD1 matching 9 bases. The trim removed 5 bases at V and 9 bases at J, leaving 13 bases unmatched. The V gene's germline CDR1 is MNHNS and CDR2 SASEGT. This CDR3 comprises 15 residues. DNA for the CDR3: TGTGCCAGCAGTCAAATTCCGGGACAGGGCAGTCAAGCTTTCTTT. This sequence encodes CASSQIPGQGSQAFF.

CDR3 nucleotide sequence: TGTGCCTGGAGTGTAGCTCTCAGGACCTACGAGCAGTACTTC. This translates into CAWSVALRTYEQYF. The V call is TRBV30, the J call TRBJ2-7; D is ambiguous. The CDR3 totals 14 residues. The V end lost 0 bases, the J end lost 2 bases, and 11 bases lay between the germline ends. Germline CDR1 and CDR2: GTSNPN and SVGIG (reference sequence).

In DNA, the CDR3 is TGTGCCAGCAGTCTCAAAGGACTAGCGGGAGAGTACGAGCAGTACTTC. Amino acid sequence: CASSLKGLAGEYEQYF. This chain uses TRBV6-4 with TRBJ2-7, with TRBD2 identical over 13 bases. The CDR3 covers 16 residues. V lost 5 bases, J lost 4 bases, and 8 bases stayed unmatched. Per germline, CDR1 MRHNA and CDR2 SNTAGT.

This chain connects TRBV4-3 to TRBJ2-2; TRBD2 matches at 9 bases. CDR1 is LGHNA, CDR2 YSLEER, per germline. The CDR3 runs to 15 residues. V lost 4 bases to trimming and J lost 8 bases; unmatched junction nucleotides: 8. The chain's CDR3 is CASSREAGGPGELFF. CDR3 DNA sequence: TGCGCCAGCAGCCGAGAAGCGGGGGGACCGGGGGAGCTGTTTTTT.

The CDR3 spells CASSPPGTGGTGELFF. The CDR3, as DNA: TGTGCCAGCTCACCACCCGGGACAGGGGGAACCGGGGAGCTGTTTTTT. This sequence joins TRBV18 and TRBJ2-2; 11 bases map to TRBD1. The CDR3 sequence is 16 residues long. Unmatched junction bases numbered 2, after V lost 0 bases and J lost 5 bases. The germline V gene has CDR1 KGHSH and CDR2 LQKENI.

This sequence joins TRBV2 and TRBJ2-1, with D possibly TRBD2 on 6 matching bases. V dropped 7 bases and J dropped 4 bases, with 17 bases sitting between them. CDR1 is SNHLY, CDR2 FYNNEI, per germline. The CDR3 spans 15 residues. The CDR3 protein is CASTTLAGPYNEQFF. The CDR3 DNA follows: TGTGCCAGCACCACCCTGGCGGGACCTTACAATGAGCAGTTCTTC.

Details on this clone: One end of the junction fails to match germline, which may point to a read error. The chain carries TRBV19 and TRBJ1-2, with TRBD1 matching over 7 bases. Germline V CDR1 and CDR2: LNHDA, SQIVND (reference sequence). The CDR3 is 16 amino acids. CDR3 sequence reads: CASSISRGQLSYGYPF. In nucleotides, the CDR3 is TGTGCCAGTAGTATCAGTAGGGGGCAACTATCCTATGGCTACCCCTTC.

Worth noting for this clone: At one boundary the junction diverges from the germline segment, which might be a read error. This sequence joins TRBV6-5 and TRBJ1-5; D possibly corresponds to TRBD1 (5 bases). Germline V lookup: CDR1 MNHEY, CDR2 SVGAGI. The CDR3 extends over 13 amino acids. The CDR3: CASSPKGDRPQNF. The CDR3 region has the DNA TGTGCCAGCAGTCCTAAAGGGGATCGGCCCCAGAATTTT.

This chain joins TRBV7-2 and TRBJ2-7; 10 bases are shared with TRBD2. The V gene's germline CDR1 is SGHTA and CDR2 FQGNSA. The CDR3 extends over 15 amino acids. The trim removed 5 bases at V and 4 bases at J, leaving 8 bases unmatched. CDR3 nucleotides: TGTGCCAGCAGCCCTCTAGCGGGGGTGCATTACGAGCAGTACTTC. Its protein is CASSPLAGVHYEQYF.

The chain joins TRBV19 to TRBJ1-2, with TRBD1 matching over 7 bases. In germline, CDR1 is LNHDA, CDR2 SQIVND (reference sequence). J lost 6 bases, V lost 3 bases, and 19 bases had no gene match. CDR3 length equals 18 residues. The CDR3 region is CASSIAFDREGRNDGYTF. CDR3 coding DNA: TGTGCCAGTAGTATCGCGTTTGACAGGGAAGGTCGGAATGATGGCTACACCTTC.

V is TRBV28 and J is TRBJ2-3, with 7 nucleotides matching TRBD1. Per germline, CDR1 MDHEN and CDR2 SYDVKM. This CDR3 region has 14 residues. V lost 5 bases, J lost 0 bases, and 2 bases stayed unmatched. The CDR3 region is CASSTGVSTDTQYF. In DNA form, the CDR3 reads TGTGCCAGCAGTACAGGGGTAAGCACAGATACGCAGTATTTT.

The V gene is TRBV7-9, the J gene TRBJ2-5, with 7 bases aligning to TRBD1. CDR3 size: 15 residues. Germline CDR1 SEHNR, CDR2 FQNEAQ (reference sequence). Trimming took 3 bases from V and 4 from J; bases not matched to a gene: 8. Here the CDR3 DNA reads TGTGCCAGCAGCTTTGGTGCAGGGGGTCCAGAGACCCAGTACTTC. This translates into CASSFGAGGPETQYF.